One sample yielded the 5 T cell receptor beta chains listed below, sequenced in a study of blood T cell repertoires in COVID-19. Sequencing used immunoSEQ multiplex PCR; TCRdb keeps in-frame clones, though not all of them. The sample includes 45,000 to 70,000 clones, approximately 80% of them seen just once. Sequenced: peripheral blood. The receptors were sampled from a woman aged 80 or over with acute or convalescent COVID-19.

The rearrangement joins TRBV5-6 to TRBJ1-6; tentative D call: TRBD1 (5 bases). The CDR3 loop spans 14 amino acids. Germline lookup yields CDR1 SGHDT and CDR2 YYEEEE. V was shortened by 1 base and J by 6 bases, with 8 bases between the two germline ends. CDR3 loop: CASSLRGFNSPLHF. The CDR3, as DNA: TGTGCCAGCAGCTTGAGGGGATTTAATTCACCCCTCCACTTT.

The gene calls are TRBV2 and TRBJ1-3; 9 positions match TRBD1. The CDR3 extends over 20 amino acids. The V gene end was trimmed by 5 bases and the J gene end by 0 bases; junction bases not matched to a gene: 17. CDR1 is SNHLY, CDR2 FYNNEI, per germline. The DNA of the CDR3 is TGTGCCAGCAGTAAGTTAGGTCCCACTCCGGGACAGGGCTCTGGAAACACCATATATTTT. Its protein is CASSKLGPTPGQGSGNTIYF.

The chain links TRBV27 to TRBJ1-5; D uncertain. Germline V gene lookup returns CDR1 MNHEY and CDR2 SMNVEV (reference sequence). V shed 8 bases and J shed 4 bases, with 15 bases lying between them. The CDR3 is 14 residues long. CDR3 sequence (DNA): TGTGCCAGCTCCCTTCGACATTTTAATCAGCCCCAGCATTTT. Translating it yields CASSLRHFNQPQHF.

This chain joins TRBV9 and TRBJ1-2; no firm D call. The CDR3 loop spans 13 amino acids. Trimming left V 4 bases short and J 8 bases short, with 15 bases between. Per the germline V gene, CDR1 is SGDLS and CDR2 is YYNGEE. This CDR3 reads CASSPQIPGGYTF. The DNA of the CDR3 is TGTGCCAGCAGCCCTCAAATCCCGGGGGGCTACACCTTC.

The V call is TRBV10-3, the J call TRBJ2-3, with D maybe TRBD2 (7 bases). CDR1 ENHRY and CDR2 SYGVKD come from the germline V gene. The CDR3 runs 13 residues. Trimming shortened V by 10 bases and J by 5 bases, and 16 bases separated the two germline ends. The CDR3 nucleotides read TGTGCCACCACCGGGGGGCAAGGAGATACGCAGTATTTT. Encoded protein: CATTGGQGDTQYF.